This TCR beta chain was recorded in a study of radiation and T cells in renal cell carcinoma (dated by TCRdb to the early 2020s). Some background on the complete study: Samples were obtained from a clinical trial, in which 15 Gy stereotactic body radiation therapy was delivered to primary renal cell carcinomas and nephrectomy was performed 4 weeks later. In total, roughly 52 samples, comprising some 25 tumors and around 27 peripheral blood samples, were subjected to TCR beta sequencing. Across all 50 or so samples, more than 4,000,000 unique CDR3 nucleotide sequences, encoding 2,658,974 unique CDR3 amino acid sequences, were identified. Study-level results and caveats: Tracking of blood repertoire dynamics stopped at more than three weeks after treatment, with no follow-up past that point. In blood, the top tumor clonotypes increased between baseline and 2 weeks post-radiation and then shrank by 4 weeks, which suggests that tumor-resident clones expanded only transiently. Effects of radiation dose or scheduling on the TCR repertoire could not be addressed with the single-armed trial design. Because pretreatment tumor biopsies were not available, the baseline intratumoral presence of clonotypes could not be determined.

Unmatched junction bases come to 7, with V trimmed by 7 bases and J by 0 bases. From the cysteine up to the phenylalanine, the CDR3 has a length of 17 residues. This entry keeps only the CDR3 DNA: 51 bases, framed from base 1. Reading the germline V gene gives CDR1 SNHLY and CDR2 FYNNEI. Worth noting for this clone: What this receptor recognizes is not known. The record has no base qualities; no much larger clone is one base away.

The time point label, as the study defines it: baseline pretreatment blood. The intended sense of this specimen's treatment or condition label: 15 Gy SBRT to primary tumor, nephrectomy 4 weeks later. Serial peripheral blood from radiation-treated patients was sampled at baseline, 2 weeks and 4 weeks after SBRT to track tumor-enriched clonotypes. Every patient's renal cell carcinoma showed clear cell pathology. The QIAamp DNA Blood Mini Kit (Qiagen) was used to prepare genomic DNA for TCR sequencing. The analyses included only samples that passed all quality control checks. Following the manufacturer's recommendations, the immunoSEQ kit was used to generate TCR beta libraries from genomic DNA. To prepare the libraries, a first multiplex PCR with proprietary primers was run, followed by a second PCR that added unique barcodes, and a bead cleanup was done after each round. A positive control reaction and a negative control reaction, both provided in the kit, were run with every batch of samples. The final libraries were assessed on an Agilent 4200 TapeStation D1000 ScreenTape, pooled by volume, and quantified by qPCR. Sequencing ran on an Illumina NextSeq500 with a MidOutput 150-cycle cartridge, using 156 Read1 and 15 Index1 cycles with kit custom primers. The pooled library was loaded at 0.95 to 1 pM, with an approximately 19% PhiX control spiked in. Turning to the authors' computational methods: Vendor-processed data were analyzed in R, with a clonotype defined as all T cells sharing the same CDR3 nucleotide sequence. In the clone abundance analyses, frequencies in each sample were normalized to that sample's 10,000 most abundant clones. Before analysis, public T cell clones were removed, and these numbered fewer than six per sample on average. Tumor-enriched and baseline blood-enriched clonotypes were defined by at least a 32-fold difference in abundance between compartments. A beta-binomial differential abundance model was used to identify clonotypes that were expanded or contracted between blood time points. Tumor-blood repertoire similarity was measured with the Baroni-Urbani and Buser coefficient, and groups were compared using two-tailed Wilcoxon tests in R. Drawn from immuneACCESS, this table holds only the in-frame rearrangements with V and J called that TCRdb kept. Clones are partly lost; checked studies trace under half to an unresolved V gene and leave the rest unexplained. V and J calls and clone size are as listed in that table; D and trimming were resolved from the DNA. This sample comprises tens of thousands of clones, more than 75% of them detected only once. Roughly 40% of the sample lies in the top ten.

The chain was built from TRBV2 and TRBJ2-6, and 9 junction bases match TRBD1. The TCR sequence derives from a man between 60 and 70 years old with renal cell carcinoma. Here the sequenced sample was blood, taken from a patient whose treatment included radiotherapy and nephrectomy. The sequence in DNA is TGTGCCAGCACCGCCGGGACAGGGAGCTCTGGGGCCAACGTCCTGACTTTC. This is translated as CASTAGTGSSGANVLTF.